The 7 T cell receptor beta chains given below trace back to one sample, sequenced in a study of OX40 agonist ivuxolimab in advanced cancers. TCRdb's table, derived via immunoSEQ multiplex PCR, lists solely in-frame clones and lacks some. Found here are about 48,000 clones, around 90% of them singletons; the top ten hold less than 60%. The input for sequencing was CD4+ or CD8+ T cells sorted from blood, taken in a trial of the OX40 agonist ivuxolimab. These receptors all come from an adult with an advanced solid tumor such as melanoma, head and neck, liver or kidney cancer.

The chain couples TRBV7-2 to TRBJ2-3; 9 bases map to TRBD1. This CDR3 spans 15 amino acids. Germline assignment: CDR1 SGHTA and CDR2 FQGNSA. The junction had 5 bases not matched to a gene; V was cut back by 4 bases and J by 3 bases. CDR3 protein: CASSSWDRETDTQYF. The CDR3 DNA reads as TGTGCCAGCAGCTCATGGGACAGGGAAACAGATACGCAGTATTTT.

The V and J genes are TRBV6-6 and TRBJ2-7; tentative D call: TRBD1 (5 bases). The CDR3 consists of 14 residues. V was pared by 2 bases and J by 2 bases, with 10 bases between. CDR1 is MNHNY and CDR2 is SVGAGI in the germline V gene (reference sequence). CDR3 in DNA: TGTGCCAGCAGTTACACTACAGGTCCCTACGAGCAGTACTTC. This translates into CASSYTTGPYEQYF.

This clone was seen once. This chain links TRBV28 with TRBJ1-1, with D maybe TRBD1 (5 bases). The ends were cut back, 3 bases at V and 1 base at J, with 9 bases in the middle. The CDR3 length is 14 residues. The germline gives CDR1 MDHEN, CDR2 SYDVKM. CDR3 region: CASSFPTGNTEAFF. CDR3 coding DNA: TGTGCCAGCAGTTTCCCTACAGGGAACACTGAAGCTTTCTTT.

This clone was observed once. This chain uses TRBV6-5 with TRBJ2-1; perhaps TRBD2 as D (6 bases). V lost 9 bases, J lost 1 base, and 13 bases lay in between. The CDR3 is 14 amino acids. Per germline, CDR1 MNHEY and CDR2 SVGAGI. DNA of the CDR3: TGTGCCAGTTCCAGGAGGGAATCCTACAATGAGCAGTTCTTC. It encodes CASSRRESYNEQFF.

The chain links TRBV18 to TRBJ1-1, with D unresolved. Germline values: CDR1 KGHSH, CDR2 LQKENI. The CDR3 loop spans 13 amino acids. V lost 2 bases, J lost 0 bases, and 4 bases lay in between. The chain's CDR3 is CASSPRLNTEAFF. CDR3 coding DNA: TGTGCCAGCTCACCAAGGTTGAACACTGAAGCTTTCTTT.

V gene TRBV27 combines with J gene TRBJ2-7; D tentatively reads TRBD1 or TRBD2 (6 bases each). Germline-derived CDR1 and CDR2 are MNHEY and SMNVEV (reference sequence). V shed 5 bases and J shed 5 bases, with 19 bases lying between them. The CDR3 has 15 residues. DNA of the CDR3: TGTGCCAGCAGTCGCACCCTAGGGGGGTTGAACGAGCAGTACTTC. Translation gives CASSRTLGGLNEQYF.

This clone was observed a few times. The chain has TRBV30 and TRBJ2-3, with D maybe TRBD1 (6 bases). Per germline, CDR1 GTSNPN and CDR2 SVGIG (reference sequence). This CDR3 is built from 13 residues. CDR3 in DNA: TGTGCGGTAGGAGGACAGAGCACAGATACGCAGTATTTT. As protein: CAVGGQSTDTQYF.